These 13 T cell receptor beta chains came from one sample sequenced in a study of cytomegalovirus exposure and HLA in healthy donors. PCR was performed using 60 Vbeta and 13 Jbeta primers. Some clones are missing from TCRdb's copy, which holds only in-frame ones; the method was immunoSEQ multiplex PCR. Of around 65,000 clones in the sample, approximately 60% were seen once. The sample comprised PBMCs. The receptor source for this set is a man aged 30 to 45 in good health and CMV-seronegative.

This chain joins TRBV5-1 and TRBJ2-5; D not certain. Germline V gene data show CDR1 as SGHRS and CDR2 as YFSETQ. The CDR3 consists of 15 residues. With 0 bases removed from V and 6 bases from J, the gap between germline ends came to 15 bases. The CDR3 reads CASSLDAVTTKTQYF. The CDR3 region has the DNA TGCGCCAGCAGCTTGGATGCGGTCACTACAAAGACCCAGTACTTC. Full variable domain (remainder filled in from reference TRBV5-1 and TRBJ2-5): KAGVTQTPRYLIKTRGQQVTLSCSPISGHRSVSWYQQTPGQGLQFLFEYFSETQRNKGNFPGRFSGRQFSNSRSEMNVSTLELGDSALYLCASSLDAVTTKTQYFGPGTRLLVL.

The CDR3 loop reads CASSWDRATNEKLFF. The CDR3 DNA follows: TGTGCCAGCAGTTGGGACAGGGCAACTAATGAAAAACTGTTTTTT. The V gene is TRBV6-1, the J gene TRBJ1-4, with 9 bases fitting TRBD1. From germline, CDR1 is MNHNS and CDR2 SASEGT. CDR3 size: 15 residues. V dropped 5 bases and J dropped 0; count of bases not matched to a gene: 1.

This rearrangement joins TRBV7-9 to TRBJ1-2; 9 nucleotides align to TRBD1. This CDR3 is 13 amino acids long. Germline V gene data show CDR1 as SEHNR and CDR2 as FQNEAQ (reference sequence). After removal of 3 bases from V and 7 bases from J, the junction contained 3 bases not matched to a gene. Here the CDR3 reads CASSLGQGFGYTF. In nucleotides, the CDR3 is TGTGCCAGCAGCTTGGGACAGGGATTTGGCTACACCTTC.

The rearrangement joins TRBV30 to TRBJ1-1; the D gene is possibly TRBD1 (5 bases). The V gene's germline CDR1 is GTSNPN and CDR2 SVGIG (reference sequence). V was shortened by 5 bases and J by 4 bases, with 17 bases between the two germline ends. The CDR3 spans 14 residues. The CDR3 loop is CAWGRGGLGTEAFF. CDR3 DNA: TGTGCCTGGGGCCGCGGGGGTCTGGGCACTGAAGCTTTCTTT. The full variable domain, with the rest looked up from reference TRBV30 and TRBJ1-1, is SQTIHQWPATLVQPVGSPLSLECTVEGTSNPNLYWYRQAAGRGLQLLFYSVGIGQISSEVPQNLSASRPQDRQFILSSKKLLLSDSGFYLCAWGRGGLGTEAFFGQGTRLTVV.

The chain uses TRBV5-4 and TRBJ2-1, with 7 nucleotides matching TRBD1. After removal of 0 bases from V and 2 bases from J, the junction contained 5 bases not matched to a gene. CDR1 and CDR2 (germline): SGHNT, YYREEE (reference sequence). CDR3 length: 16 residues. The CDR3 region is CASSLVTGVPYNEQFF. The CDR3 bases are TGTGCCAGCAGCTTGGTTACAGGGGTGCCCTACAATGAGCAGTTCTTC.

The V call is TRBV6-4, the J call TRBJ1-5; perhaps TRBD1 as D (5 bases). The CDR3 loop spans 15 amino acids. Trimming removed 10 bases at V and 0 bases at J, with 16 bases between. CDR1 is MRHNA, CDR2 SNTAGT, per germline. CDR3: CATDIDRPSNQPQHF. As DNA, the CDR3 is TGTGCCACCGACATCGACAGACCTAGCAATCAGCCCCAGCATTTT.

The chain is built from TRBV19 and TRBJ1-1; D gene unclear. CDR1 is LNHDA and CDR2 is SQIVND in the germline V gene (reference sequence). The V gene lost 10 bases and the J gene lost 4 bases, with 16 bases spanning the gap. The length of the CDR3 is 13 residues. DNA for the CDR3: TGTGCCACAGACAAGGGCAGCGGCACTGAAGCTTTCTTT. This encodes CATDKGSGTEAFF. Supplemented by reference TRBV19 and TRBJ1-1, the full variable domain reads DGGITQSPKYLFRKEGQNVTLSCEQNLNHDAMYWYRQDPGQGLRLIYYSQIVNDFQKGDIAEGYSVSREKKESFPLTVTSAQKNPTAFYLCATDKGSGTEAFFGQGTRLTVV.

This chain joins TRBV30 and TRBJ2-5; D is possibly TRBD1 (5 bases). Trimming removed 5 bases from V and 7 bases from J, with 11 bases in between. Germline V CDR1 and CDR2: GTSNPN, SVGIG (reference sequence). There are 11 residues in the CDR3. CDR3 sequence (DNA): TGTGCCTGGGACAGCGTGGGGACCCAGTACTTC. Its protein is CAWDSVGTQYF.

This chain uses TRBV11-1 with TRBJ2-5; the D gene is possibly TRBD1 (6 bases). CDR1 is SGHAT and CDR2 is FQDESV in the germline V gene (reference sequence). This CDR3 has 14 residues. Trimming shortened V by 5 bases and J by 1 base, and 11 bases separated the two germline ends. CDR3 sequence (DNA): TGTGCCAGCAGCCGAGGGACACTCCAAGAGACCCAGTACTTC. Translating it yields CASSRGTLQETQYF.

This clone has only one observation. The rearrangement uses TRBV29-1 and TRBJ1-3; D unresolved. The CDR3 is 11 amino acids. Germline V lookup: CDR1 SQVTM, CDR2 ANQGSEA. V was trimmed by 3 bases and J by 4 bases, leaving 4 bases between them. CDR3: CSVDLGNTIYF. The CDR3 coding sequence is TGCAGCGTTGACTTGGGAAACACCATATATTTT.

This clone showed up just a few times. CDR3 residues: CASSSARGSTEAFF. The CDR3 nucleotides are TGTGCCAGTAGTTCAGCACGGGGATCGACTGAAGCTTTCTTT. The chain employs TRBV19 and TRBJ1-1; D gene unclear. From germline, CDR1 is LNHDA and CDR2 SQIVND (reference sequence). V was cut by 5 bases and J by 5 bases, with 15 bases left in between. The CDR3 extends over 14 amino acids.

The rearrangement uses TRBV10-3 and TRBJ1-2, with TRBD1 identical over 8 bases. Germline assignment: CDR1 ENHRY and CDR2 SYGVKD. The CDR3 is made up of 14 amino acids. V lost 4 bases and J lost 2; bases outside the gene matches: 3. CDR3 DNA: TGTGCCATCAGTGGGGGACAGGACAACTATGGCTACACCTTC. The encoded protein is CAISGGQDNYGYTF.

This sequence joins TRBV5-6 and TRBJ2-5, with D hard to call. This CDR3 has 12 residues. The V end lost 6 bases, the J end lost 5 bases, and 11 bases lay between the germline ends. Germline loops: CDR1 SGHDT, CDR2 YYEEEE. CDR3 DNA sequence: TGTGCCAGCAACATCATCGGGGAGACCCAGTACTTC. As protein: CASNIIGETQYF.